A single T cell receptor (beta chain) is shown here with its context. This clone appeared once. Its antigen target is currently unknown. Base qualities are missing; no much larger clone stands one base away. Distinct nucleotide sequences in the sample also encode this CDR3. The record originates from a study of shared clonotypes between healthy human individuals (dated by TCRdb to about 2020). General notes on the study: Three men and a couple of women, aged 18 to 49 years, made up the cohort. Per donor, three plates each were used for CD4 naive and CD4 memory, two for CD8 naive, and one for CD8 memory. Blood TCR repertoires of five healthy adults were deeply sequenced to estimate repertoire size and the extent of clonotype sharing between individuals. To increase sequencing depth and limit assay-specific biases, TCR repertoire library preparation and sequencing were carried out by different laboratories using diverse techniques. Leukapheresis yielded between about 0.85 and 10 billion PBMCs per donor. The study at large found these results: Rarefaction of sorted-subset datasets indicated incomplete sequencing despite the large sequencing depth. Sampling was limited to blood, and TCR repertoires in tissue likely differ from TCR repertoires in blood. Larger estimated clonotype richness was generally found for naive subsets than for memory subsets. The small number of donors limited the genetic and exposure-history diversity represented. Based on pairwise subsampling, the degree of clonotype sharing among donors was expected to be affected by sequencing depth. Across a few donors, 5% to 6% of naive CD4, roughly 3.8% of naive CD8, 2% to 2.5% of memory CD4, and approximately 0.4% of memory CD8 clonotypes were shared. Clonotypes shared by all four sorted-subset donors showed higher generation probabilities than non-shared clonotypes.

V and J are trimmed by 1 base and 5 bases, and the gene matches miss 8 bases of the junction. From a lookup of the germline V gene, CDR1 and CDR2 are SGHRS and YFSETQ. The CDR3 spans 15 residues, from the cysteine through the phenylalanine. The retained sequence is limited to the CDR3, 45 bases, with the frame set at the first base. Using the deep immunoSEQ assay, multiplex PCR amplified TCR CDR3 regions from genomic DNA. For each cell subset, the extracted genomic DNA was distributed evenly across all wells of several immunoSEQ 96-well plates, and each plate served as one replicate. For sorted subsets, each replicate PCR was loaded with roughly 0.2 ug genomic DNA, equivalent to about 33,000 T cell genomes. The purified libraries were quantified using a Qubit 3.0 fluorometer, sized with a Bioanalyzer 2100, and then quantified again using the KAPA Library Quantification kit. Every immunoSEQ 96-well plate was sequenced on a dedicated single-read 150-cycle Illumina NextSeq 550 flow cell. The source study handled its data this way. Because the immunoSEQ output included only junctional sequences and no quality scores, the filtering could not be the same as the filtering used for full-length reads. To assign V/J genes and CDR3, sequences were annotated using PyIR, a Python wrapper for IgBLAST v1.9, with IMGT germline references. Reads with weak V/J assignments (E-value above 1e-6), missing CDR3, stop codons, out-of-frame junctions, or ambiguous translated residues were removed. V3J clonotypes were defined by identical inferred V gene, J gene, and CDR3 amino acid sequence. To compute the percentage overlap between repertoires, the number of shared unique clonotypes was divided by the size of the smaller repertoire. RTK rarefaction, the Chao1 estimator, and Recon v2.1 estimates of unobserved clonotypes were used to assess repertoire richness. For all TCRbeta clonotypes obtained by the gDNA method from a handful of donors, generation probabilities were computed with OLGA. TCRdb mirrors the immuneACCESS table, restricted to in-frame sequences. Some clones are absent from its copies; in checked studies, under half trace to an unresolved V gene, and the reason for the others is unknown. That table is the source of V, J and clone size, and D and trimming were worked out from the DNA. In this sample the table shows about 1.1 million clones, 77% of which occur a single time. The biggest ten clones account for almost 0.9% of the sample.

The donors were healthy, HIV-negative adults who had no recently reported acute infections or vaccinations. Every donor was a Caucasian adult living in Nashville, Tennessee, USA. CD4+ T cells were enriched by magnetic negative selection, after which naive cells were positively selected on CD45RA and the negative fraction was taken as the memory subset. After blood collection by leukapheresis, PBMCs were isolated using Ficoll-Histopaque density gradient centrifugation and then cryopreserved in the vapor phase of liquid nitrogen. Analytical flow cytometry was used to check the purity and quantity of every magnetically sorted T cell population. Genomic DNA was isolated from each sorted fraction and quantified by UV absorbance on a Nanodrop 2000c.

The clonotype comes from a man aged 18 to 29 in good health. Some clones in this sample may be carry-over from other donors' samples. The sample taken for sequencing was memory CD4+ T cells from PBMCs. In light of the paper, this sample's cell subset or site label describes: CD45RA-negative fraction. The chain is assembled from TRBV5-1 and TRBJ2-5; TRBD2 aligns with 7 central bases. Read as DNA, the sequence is TGCGCCAGCAGCTTGTTGGCGGGAGTTGGGGAGACCCAGTACTTC. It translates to CASSLLAGVGETQYF.